The 32 T cell receptor beta chains below were found in one sample sequenced in a study of blood T cells in healthy people across ages. A second PCR of 7 to 11 cycles used a sample-barcoded 5' primer and a J-beta primer mix. One entry per CDR3 protein results from TCRdb running MiXCR on the 5' RACE reads. The sample yields around 1,000,000 distinct CDR3 sequences, 25% seen once. This sample also belongs to another study, concerning T cells of mothers and their children.

The sample comprised blood. The receptors here all came from a girl aged 2 to 9 in good health.

The genes are TRBV5-6 and TRBJ2-5; tentative D call: TRBD2 (5 bases). The end of the DNA is better explained by TRBJ2-7, so the J call may be wrong. Germline lookup yields CDR1 SGHDT and CDR2 YYEEEE. The CDR3 contains 17 residues. For the CDR3, the DNA is TGTGCCAGCAGCCCCGATTCGAGTAGCGCGAGTCCCTACGAGCAGTACTTC. Translated: CASSPDSSSASPYEQYF.

This clonotype has more than one count but fewer than ten. The V call is TRBV3-1, the J call TRBJ2-5; no clear D. CDR3 length: 14 amino acids. Looked up from germline, CDR1 is LGHDT and CDR2 is YNNKEL (reference sequence). Trimming took 1 base from V and 7 from J, leaving 13 bases between them. This CDR3 reads CASSQGASTGTQYF. In DNA, the CDR3 is TGTGCCAGCAGCCAAGGTGCTTCTACGGGGACCCAGTACTTC.

This clonotype has only a few counts. The chain couples TRBV7-9 to TRBJ2-7; D not resolved. The CDR3 runs to 14 residues. Germline V CDR1 and CDR2: SEHNR, FQNEAQ (reference sequence). With 6 bases removed from V and 5 bases from J, the gap between germline ends came to 17 bases. DNA of the CDR3: TGTGCCAGCAGTCCCCGGGCTCTTCCCCACGAGCAGTACTTC. Protein product: CASSPRALPHEQYF.

This clonotype was seen more than once but under ten times. The chain couples TRBV5-1 to TRBJ2-1, with TRBD1 matching over 7 bases. This CDR3 is 15 amino acids long. The V gene end was trimmed by 1 base and the J gene end by 5 bases; junction bases not matched to a gene: 6. Per germline, CDR1 SGHRS and CDR2 YFSETQ. The CDR3 coding sequence is TGCGCCAGCAGCTTGTTGGGACAGCTTAACAATGAGCAGTTCTTC. As protein: CASSLLGQLNNEQFF.

The table lists this clonotype with a few counts. J is TRBJ2-5 and V is TRBV6-2 or TRBV6-3, with 11 positions matching TRBD2. The CDR3 has 14 amino acids. The germline V gene has CDR1 MNHEY and CDR2 SVGEGT. J lost 11 bases, V lost 6 bases, and 11 bases had no gene match. CDR3 sequence (DNA): TGTGCCAGCAGGGAGGGACTAGCGGAAAGGGAGCAGTACTTC. It codes for CASREGLAEREQYF.

This clonotype was observed a handful of times. The V call is TRBV4-1, the J call TRBJ1-3, with TRBD1 as a possible D gene (5 bases). V lost 1 base and J lost 8, with 6 bases in between. The CDR3 contains 12 residues. From germline, CDR1 is MGHRA and CDR2 YSYEKL. CDR3 nucleotide sequence: TGCGCCAGCAGCCAAGCGGGGGACACCATATATTTT. Its translation: CASSQAGDTIYF.

V is TRBV12-5 and J is TRBJ2-1; D possibly corresponds to TRBD2 (5 bases). The end of the DNA fits TRBJ2-5 better, so the J call may be wrong. CDR3 size: 15 residues. Germline V gives CDR1 LGHNT, CDR2 FRNRAP. DNA of the CDR3: TGTGCTAGTGGCCCCTCCCACGCCTTGGAGGAGGCCCAGTACTTC. Translation: CASGPSHALEEAQYF.

The chain links TRBV29-1 to TRBJ1-1; D uncertain. This CDR3 comprises 13 residues. Trimming shortened V by 3 bases and J by 5 bases, and 13 bases separated the two germline ends. Germline values: CDR1 SQVTM, CDR2 ANQGSEA. The CDR3 is CSVDSGSGTEAFF. Written as DNA, the CDR3 is TGCAGCGTTGATTCCGGGTCGGGAACTGAAGCTTTCTTT.

This clonotype was found a few times. The chain is built from TRBV4-1 and TRBJ2-1, with 11 positions matching TRBD1. This CDR3 has 18 residues. Germline-derived CDR1 and CDR2 are MGHRA and YSYEKL. V shed 5 bases, J shed 5 bases, and the junction held 14 bases outside the gene matches. The CDR3 DNA follows: TGCGCCAGCAGCATGGGGACAGGGGGAAGGATTCTTAACAATGAGCAGTTCTTC. Amino acids: CASSMGTGGRILNNEQFF.

This clonotype was counted a few times. The V gene is TRBV2, the J gene TRBJ1-6; 8 positions agree with TRBD1. The V gene's germline CDR1 is SNHLY and CDR2 FYNNEI. The CDR3 has 16 amino acids. Germline trimming cut 6 bases from V and 4 bases from J; bases unmatched to any gene: 8. CDR3 nucleotides: TGTGCCAGCAGCGGAGACAGGGGAGATTATAATTCACCCCTCCACTTT. Translating it yields CASSGDRGDYNSPLHF.

This rearrangement joins TRBV7-2 to TRBJ1-2, with 7 nucleotides matching TRBD1. The germline gives CDR1 SGHTA, CDR2 FQGNSA. This CDR3 is built from 19 residues. J lost 5 bases, V lost 5 bases, and 23 bases had no gene match. This CDR3 reads CASSPRTRRGGLGGYGYTF. In DNA, the CDR3 is TGTGCCAGCAGCCCCCGCACAAGGAGAGGGGGCTTGGGGGGGTATGGCTACACCTTC. Together with reference TRBV7-2 and TRBJ1-2, the CDR3 gives the full variable domain: GAGVSQSPSNKVTEKGKDVELRCDPISGHTALYWYRQSLGQGLEFLIYFQGNSAPDKSGLPSDRFSAERTGGSVSTLTIQRTQQEDSAVYLCASSPRTRRGGLGGYGYTFGSGTRLTVV.

The chain links TRBV12-3 or TRBV12-4 to TRBJ1-2; 10 bases fit TRBD1. J lost 4 bases, V lost 5 bases, and 10 bases had no gene match. The CDR3 runs 16 residues. CDR3 nucleotides: TGTGCCAGCAGTACCTCCGGGACAGGGGTTCCCTATGGCTACACCTTC. Translated: CASSTSGTGVPYGYTF.

This clonotype was counted a few times. The chain employs TRBV6-6 and TRBJ1-2; TRBD1 is a possible D gene (5 bases). Between the trimmed V and J ends, which lost 6 bases and 3 bases, there was a span of 11 bases. Looked up from germline, CDR1 is MNHNY and CDR2 is SVGAGI (reference sequence). CDR3 size: 13 residues. Written as DNA, the CDR3 is TGTGCCAGCAGGACGGGGGTAGACTATGGCTACACCTTC. Protein: CASRTGVDYGYTF.

The chain uses TRBV15 and TRBJ1-6; D is possibly TRBD1 (5 bases). Trimming removed 0 bases from V and 8 bases from J, with 11 bases in between. In germline, CDR1 is LNHNV, CDR2 YYDKDF (reference sequence). This CDR3 is 15 amino acids long. This CDR3 reads CATSRDRAFDSPLHF. The CDR3, as DNA: TGTGCCACCAGCAGAGACAGGGCCTTCGATTCACCCCTCCACTTT.

This clonotype was counted only a few times. The rearrangement uses TRBV12-3 or TRBV12-4 and TRBJ2-5; 7 bases fit TRBD1. CDR3 length: 14 amino acids. Unmatched junction bases numbered 5, after V lost 3 bases and J lost 4 bases. This CDR3 reads CASSFRSGGETQYF. The CDR3, as DNA: TGTGCCAGCAGTTTTCGGTCAGGGGGAGAGACCCAGTACTTC.

This chain uses TRBV21-1 with TRBJ1-4. TRBV21-1 corresponds to a pseudogene. This CDR3 spans 18 amino acids. The CDR3 DNA sequence: TGTGCCAGCAGCATGTGGACCAGGGACTCTAAGCCAACCGAAAAACTGTTTTTT. Its protein is CASSMWTRDSKPTEKLFF.

The chain has TRBV19 and TRBJ2-5; D is ambiguous. The CDR3 spans 11 residues. Germline V lookup: CDR1 LNHDA, CDR2 SQIVND (reference sequence). V lost 6 bases, J lost 10 bases, and 12 bases lay in between. The CDR3 is CASREGSVQYF. Here the CDR3 DNA reads TGTGCCAGTAGGGAAGGTTCAGTCCAGTACTTC.

This chain joins TRBV4-3 and TRBJ1-4; possibly TRBD1 for D (5 bases). Deletions cut 6 bases from V and 0 bases from J, with 11 bases between. The CDR3 length is 15 residues. Germline values: CDR1 LGHNA, CDR2 YSLEER. In DNA, the CDR3 is TGCGCCAGCAGGCCAGACAGAGCAACTAATGAAAAACTGTTTTTT. Protein: CASRPDRATNEKLFF.

The chain is built from TRBV29-1 and TRBJ1-2, with unresolved D. The germline V gene encodes CDR1 SQVTM and CDR2 ANQGSEA. V lost 3 bases and J 3 bases, leaving 14 bases between the germline ends. CDR3 length: 14 amino acids. CDR3 bases: TGCAGCGTTGAGGCGATCCTTGCGGACTATGGCTACACCTTC. Translated: CSVEAILADYGYTF.

J is TRBJ1-1 and V is TRBV20-1, with D perhaps TRBD1 (6 bases). The CDR3 is 14 residues long. Per the germline V gene, CDR1 is DFQATT and CDR2 is SNEGSKA (reference sequence). Trimming pared 5 bases from V and 5 bases from J, leaving 18 bases between. CDR3 in amino acids: CSAGVLQGRTEAFF. In nucleotides, the CDR3 is TGCAGTGCTGGGGTTCTTCAGGGGCGGACTGAAGCTTTCTTT.

The chain carries TRBV3-1 and TRBJ2-5, with TRBD2 identical over 12 bases. The ends lost 4 bases at V and 11 bases at J; junction bases unmatched: 8. The CDR3 spans 14 residues. The germline V gene encodes CDR1 LGHDT and CDR2 YNNKEL (reference sequence). For the CDR3, the DNA is TGTGCCAGCAGCCGCGCCCTAGCGGGAGGGGAGCAGTACTTC. This translates into CASSRALAGGEQYF.

This clonotype was counted many times. The J gene is TRBJ2-3, the V gene TRBV7-2; 10 nucleotides line up with TRBD2. This CDR3 is 15 amino acids long. V trimming: 6 bases; J trimming: 3 bases; junction bases outside the gene matches: 6. Per the germline V gene, CDR1 is SGHTA and CDR2 is FQGNSA. Here the CDR3 reads CASRRTSGVTDTQYF. CDR3 bases: TGTGCCAGCAGACGCACTAGCGGGGTAACAGATACGCAGTATTTT.

This chain uses TRBV7-9 with TRBJ2-1; 8 bases fit TRBD1. CDR3 size: 15 residues. The trim removed 8 bases at V and 5 bases at J, leaving 11 bases unmatched. The germline CDR1 and CDR2 sequences are SEHNR and FQNEAQ (reference sequence). The CDR3 sequence: CASYRSGTGNNEQFF. The CDR3 bases are TGTGCCAGCTATCGGTCTGGGACAGGAAACAATGAGCAGTTCTTC.

With regard to this clonotype: One junction end disagrees with the germline gene, perhaps due to a read error. J is TRBJ2-4 and V is TRBV11-2; D is uncertain. There are 16 residues in the CDR3. CDR1 SGHAT and CDR2 FQNNGV come from the germline V gene. Here the CDR3 DNA reads TGTGCCAGCCGCTTATTAGGGAACGTAGCCAAAAACATTCAGTACTTC. This translates into CASRLLGNVAKNIQYF.

A word on this clonotype: Possible read error: a much larger clone is one base away. The chain carries TRBV7-3 and TRBJ1-1; D not resolved. Germline V gene sequence: CDR1 SGHTA, CDR2 FQGTGA. The CDR3 covers 14 residues. V was clipped by 2 bases and J by 1 base, with 8 bases between them. The CDR3 nucleotides read TGTGCCAGCAGCTTAGATGGGGAGAACACTGAAGCTTTCTTT. This translates into CASSLDGENTEAFF.

This clonotype was observed a handful of times. The chain couples TRBV27 to TRBJ1-2; tentative D call: TRBD1 (5 bases). The CDR3 spans 16 residues. Per germline, CDR1 MNHEY and CDR2 SMNVEV (reference sequence). V shed 6 bases and J shed 0 bases, with 17 bases lying between them. The DNA for the CDR3 is TGTGCCAGCAGCCCTAGAGGGGACTTAGCTAACTATGGCTACACCTTC. Translation: CASSPRGDLANYGYTF.

This chain links TRBV21-1 with TRBJ1-1; TRBD1, the table's D call, lacks a check against the DNA. TRBV21-1 is annotated as a pseudogene. CDR3 length: 16 amino acids. CDR3 region: CASSKIRDRGHAEAFF. The CDR3 DNA sequence: TGTGCCAGCAGCAAAATCCGGGACAGGGGGCATGCTGAAGCTTTCTTT.

Of note for this clonotype: This may be a read error, as it is one base from a much larger clone. V gene TRBV7-9 combines with J gene TRBJ2-3; D gene ambiguous. Germline assignment: CDR1 SEHNR and CDR2 FQNEAQ (reference sequence). This CDR3 comprises 13 residues. With 2 bases removed from V and 2 bases from J, the gap between germline ends came to 5 bases. The CDR3 region is CASSLYNTDTQYF. The CDR3 coding sequence is TGTGCCAGCAGCTTATACAACACAGATACGCAGTATTTT.

V gene TRBV11-2 combines with J gene TRBJ2-3; 15 nucleotides line up with TRBD2. V shed 6 bases and J 3 bases; nucleotides not matched to a gene: 10. This CDR3 region has 18 residues. Germline values: CDR1 SGHAT, CDR2 FQNNGV. CDR3 amino acids: CASRLGLAGGPRTDTQYF. The CDR3 DNA sequence: TGTGCCAGCAGGCTTGGACTAGCGGGAGGGCCAAGGACAGATACGCAGTATTTT.

This clonotype was seen only a few times. The J gene is TRBJ2-3, the V gene TRBV6-6; D is unresolved. The CDR3 has 16 residues. The germline V gene has CDR1 MNHNY and CDR2 SVGAGI (reference sequence). V was shortened by 2 bases and J by 0 bases, with 12 bases between the two germline ends. CDR3: CASSYPSDGSTDTQYF. The CDR3 DNA follows: TGTGCCAGCAGTTACCCATCTGACGGTAGCACAGATACGCAGTATTTT.

This clonotype was seen at least ten times. The chain joins TRBV3-1 to TRBJ1-5; TRBD1 aligns across 8 bases. Trimming cost V 4 bases and J 6 bases; bases outside gene matches: 8. Germline loops: CDR1 LGHDT, CDR2 YNNKEL (reference sequence). The CDR3 is 15 residues long. The CDR3 loop reads CASSPIPGGGQPQHF. CDR3 nucleotides: TGTGCCAGCAGCCCTATTCCAGGGGGCGGTCAGCCCCAGCATTTT.

V gene TRBV7-2 combines with J gene TRBJ2-7; 9 nucleotides line up with TRBD2. The CDR3 runs to 15 residues. Germline V CDR1 and CDR2: SGHTA, FQGNSA. The V gene end was trimmed by 0 bases and the J gene end by 2 bases; junction bases not matched to a gene: 2. The CDR3 DNA reads TGTGCCAGCAGCTTAGCACCTAGCGGGACCTACGAGCAGTACTTC. It codes for CASSLAPSGTYEQYF.